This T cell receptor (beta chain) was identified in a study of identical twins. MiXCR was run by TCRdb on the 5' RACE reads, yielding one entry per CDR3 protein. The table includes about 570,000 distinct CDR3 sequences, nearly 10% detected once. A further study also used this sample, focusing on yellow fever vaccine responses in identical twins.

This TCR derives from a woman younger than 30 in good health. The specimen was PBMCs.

CDR3 nucleotides: TGTGCCAGCAGTTTGTCGAGCGGGAGTAATGAGGCCGGGGAGCTGTTTTTT. Amino acids: CASSLSSGSNEAGELFF. The J gene is TRBJ2-2, the V gene TRBV12-3 or TRBV12-4, with 8 positions matching TRBD2. V trimming: 3 bases; J trimming: 6 bases; junction bases outside the gene matches: 12. The CDR3 runs to 17 residues.